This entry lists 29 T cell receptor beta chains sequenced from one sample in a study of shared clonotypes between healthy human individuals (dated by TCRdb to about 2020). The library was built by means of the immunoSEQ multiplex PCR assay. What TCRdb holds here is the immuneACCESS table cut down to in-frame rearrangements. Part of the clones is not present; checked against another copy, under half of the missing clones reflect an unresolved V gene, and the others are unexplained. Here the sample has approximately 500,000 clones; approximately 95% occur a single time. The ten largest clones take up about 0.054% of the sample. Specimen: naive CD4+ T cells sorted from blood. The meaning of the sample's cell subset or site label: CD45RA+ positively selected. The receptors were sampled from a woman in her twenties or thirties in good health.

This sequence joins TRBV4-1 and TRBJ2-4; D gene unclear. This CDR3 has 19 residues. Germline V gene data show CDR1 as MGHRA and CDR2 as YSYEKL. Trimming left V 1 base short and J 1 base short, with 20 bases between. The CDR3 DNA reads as TGCGCCAGCAGCCAAGCTCCCGTCAGTTTGACGCGGGCCAAAAACATTCAGTACTTC. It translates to CASSQAPVSLTRAKNIQYF.

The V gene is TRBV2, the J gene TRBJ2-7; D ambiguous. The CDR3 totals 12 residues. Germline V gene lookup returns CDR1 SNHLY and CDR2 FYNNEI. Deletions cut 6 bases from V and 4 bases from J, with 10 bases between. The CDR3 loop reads CASRQKLYEQYF. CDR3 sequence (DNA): TGTGCCAGCAGACAGAAACTTTACGAGCAGTACTTC.

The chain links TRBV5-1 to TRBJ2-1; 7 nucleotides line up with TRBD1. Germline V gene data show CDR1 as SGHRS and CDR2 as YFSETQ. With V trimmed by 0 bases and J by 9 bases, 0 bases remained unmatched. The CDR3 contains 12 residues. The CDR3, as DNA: TGCGCCAGCAGCTTGGGGGACAGTGAGCAGTTCTTC. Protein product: CASSLGDSEQFF. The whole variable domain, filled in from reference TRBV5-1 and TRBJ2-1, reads KAGVTQTPRYLIKTRGQQVTLSCSPISGHRSVSWYQQTPGQGLQFLFEYFSETQRNKGNFPGRFSGRQFSNSRSEMNVSTLELGDSALYLCASSLGDSEQFFGPGTRLTVL.

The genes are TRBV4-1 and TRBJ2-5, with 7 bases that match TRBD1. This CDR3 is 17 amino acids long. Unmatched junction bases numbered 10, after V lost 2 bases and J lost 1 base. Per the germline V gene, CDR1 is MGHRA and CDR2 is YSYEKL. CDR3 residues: CASSQNLGGEGQETQYF. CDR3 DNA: TGCGCCAGCAGCCAAAACCTAGGGGGCGAGGGCCAAGAGACCCAGTACTTC.

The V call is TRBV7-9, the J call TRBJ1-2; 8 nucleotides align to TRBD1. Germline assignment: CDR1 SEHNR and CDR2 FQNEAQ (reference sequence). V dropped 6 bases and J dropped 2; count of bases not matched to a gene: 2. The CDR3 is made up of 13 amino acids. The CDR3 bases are TGTGCCAGCAGTCGACAGGGGAACTATGGCTACACCTTC. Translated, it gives CASSRQGNYGYTF.

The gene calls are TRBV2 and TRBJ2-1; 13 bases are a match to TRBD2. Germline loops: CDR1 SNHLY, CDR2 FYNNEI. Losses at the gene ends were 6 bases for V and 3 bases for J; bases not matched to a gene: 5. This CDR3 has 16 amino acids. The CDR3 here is CASRRTSGSRYNEQFF. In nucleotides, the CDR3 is TGTGCCAGCAGGAGGACTAGCGGGAGTCGCTACAATGAGCAGTTCTTC.

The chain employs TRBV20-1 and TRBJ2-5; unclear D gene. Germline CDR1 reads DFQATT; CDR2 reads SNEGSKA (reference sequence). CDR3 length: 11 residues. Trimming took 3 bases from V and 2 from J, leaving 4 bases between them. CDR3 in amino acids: CSASRQETQYF. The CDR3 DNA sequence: TGCAGTGCTAGCCGGCAAGAGACCCAGTACTTC.

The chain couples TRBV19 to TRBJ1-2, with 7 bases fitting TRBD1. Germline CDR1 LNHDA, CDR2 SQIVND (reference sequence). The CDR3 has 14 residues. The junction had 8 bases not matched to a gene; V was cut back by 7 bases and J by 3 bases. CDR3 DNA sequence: TGTGCCAGTATTTCACGGGACAGAGACTATGGCTACACCTTC. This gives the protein CASISRDRDYGYTF.

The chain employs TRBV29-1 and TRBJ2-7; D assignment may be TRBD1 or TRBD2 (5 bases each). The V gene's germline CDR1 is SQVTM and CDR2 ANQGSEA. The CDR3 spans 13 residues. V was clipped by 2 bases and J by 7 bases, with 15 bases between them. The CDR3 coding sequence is TGCAGCGTTGAAAAGGACTCGGGACGGGAGCAGTACTTC. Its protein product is CSVEKDSGREQYF.

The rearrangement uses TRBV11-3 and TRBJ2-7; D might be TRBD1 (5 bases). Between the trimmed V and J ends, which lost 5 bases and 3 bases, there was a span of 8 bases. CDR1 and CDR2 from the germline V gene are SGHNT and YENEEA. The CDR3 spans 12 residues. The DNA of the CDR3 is TGTGCCAGCAGCCCAGACAGCTACGAGCAGTACTTC. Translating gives CASSPDSYEQYF.

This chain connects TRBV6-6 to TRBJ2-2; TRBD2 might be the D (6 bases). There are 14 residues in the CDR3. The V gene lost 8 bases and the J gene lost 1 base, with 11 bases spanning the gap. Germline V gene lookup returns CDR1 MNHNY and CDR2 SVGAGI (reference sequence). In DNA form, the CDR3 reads TGTGCCAGCGCGGGGACTTGGAACACCGGGGAGCTGTTTTTT. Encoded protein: CASAGTWNTGELFF.

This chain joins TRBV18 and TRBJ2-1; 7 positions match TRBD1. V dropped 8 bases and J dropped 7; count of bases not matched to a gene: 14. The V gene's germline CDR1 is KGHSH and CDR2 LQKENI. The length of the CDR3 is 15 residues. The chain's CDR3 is CASTQRQGPPNEQFF. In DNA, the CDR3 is TGTGCCAGCACCCAGCGACAGGGCCCTCCTAATGAGCAGTTCTTC.

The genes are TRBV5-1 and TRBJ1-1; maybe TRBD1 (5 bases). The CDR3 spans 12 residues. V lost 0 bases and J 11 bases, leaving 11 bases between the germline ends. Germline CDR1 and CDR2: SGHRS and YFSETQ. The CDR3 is CASSLVVWGAFF. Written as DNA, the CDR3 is TGCGCCAGCAGCTTGGTGGTGTGGGGGGCTTTCTTT. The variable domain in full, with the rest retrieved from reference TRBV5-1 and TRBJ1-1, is KAGVTQTPRYLIKTRGQQVTLSCSPISGHRSVSWYQQTPGQGLQFLFEYFSETQRNKGNFPGRFSGRQFSNSRSEMNVSTLELGDSALYLCASSLVVWGAFFGQGTRLTVV.

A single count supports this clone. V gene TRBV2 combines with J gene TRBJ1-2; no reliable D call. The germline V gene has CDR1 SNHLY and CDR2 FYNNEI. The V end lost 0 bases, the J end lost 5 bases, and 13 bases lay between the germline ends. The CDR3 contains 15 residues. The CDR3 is CASSEALRLPYGYTF. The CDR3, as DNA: TGTGCCAGCAGTGAAGCTTTGAGGTTGCCTTATGGCTACACCTTC.

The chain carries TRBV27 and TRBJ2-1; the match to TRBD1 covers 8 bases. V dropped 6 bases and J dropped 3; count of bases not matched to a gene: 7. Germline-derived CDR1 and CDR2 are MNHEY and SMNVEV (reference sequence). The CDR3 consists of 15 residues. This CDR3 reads CASRSGQGNYNEQFF. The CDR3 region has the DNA TGTGCCAGCAGATCAGGACAGGGAAACTACAATGAGCAGTTCTTC.

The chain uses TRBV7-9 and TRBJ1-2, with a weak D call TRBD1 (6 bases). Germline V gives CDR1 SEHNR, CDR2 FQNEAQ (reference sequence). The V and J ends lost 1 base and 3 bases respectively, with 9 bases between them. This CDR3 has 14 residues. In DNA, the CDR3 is TGTGCCAGCAGCTTAGGCGCAGGGGACTATGGCTACACCTTC. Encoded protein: CASSLGAGDYGYTF.

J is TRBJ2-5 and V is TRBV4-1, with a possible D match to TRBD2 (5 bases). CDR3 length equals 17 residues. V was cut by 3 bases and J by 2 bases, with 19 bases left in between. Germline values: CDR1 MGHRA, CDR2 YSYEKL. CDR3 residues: CASSQGSQALRQETQYF. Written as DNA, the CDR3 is TGCGCCAGCAGCCAGGGGAGTCAGGCGCTAAGACAAGAGACCCAGTACTTC.

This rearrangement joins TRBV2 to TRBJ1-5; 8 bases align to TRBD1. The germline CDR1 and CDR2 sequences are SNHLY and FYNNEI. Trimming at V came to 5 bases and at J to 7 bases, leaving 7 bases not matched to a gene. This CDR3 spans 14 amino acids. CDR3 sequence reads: CASSLTGGGQPQHF. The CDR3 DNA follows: TGTGCCAGCAGTTTAACAGGGGGTGGCCAGCCCCAGCATTTT.

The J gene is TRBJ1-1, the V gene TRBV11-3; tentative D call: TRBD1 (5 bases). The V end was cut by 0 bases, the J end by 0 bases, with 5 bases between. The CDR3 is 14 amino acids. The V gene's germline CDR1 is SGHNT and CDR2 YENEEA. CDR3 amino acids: CASSLEGLNTEAFF. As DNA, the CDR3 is TGTGCCAGCAGCTTAGAGGGACTGAACACTGAAGCTTTCTTT. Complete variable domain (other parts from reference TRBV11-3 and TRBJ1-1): EAGVVQSPRYKIIEKKQPVAFWCNPISGHNTLYWYLQNLGQGPELLIRYENEEAVDDSQLPKDRFSAERLKGVDSTLKIQPAELGDSAVYLCASSLEGLNTEAFFGQGTRLTVV.

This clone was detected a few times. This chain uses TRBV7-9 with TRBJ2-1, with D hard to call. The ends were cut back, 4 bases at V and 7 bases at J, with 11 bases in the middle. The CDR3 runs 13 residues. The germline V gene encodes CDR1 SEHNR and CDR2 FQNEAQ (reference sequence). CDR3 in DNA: TGTGCCAGCAGCTCCTCGATCTCAAATGAGCAGTTCTTC. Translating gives CASSSSISNEQFF.

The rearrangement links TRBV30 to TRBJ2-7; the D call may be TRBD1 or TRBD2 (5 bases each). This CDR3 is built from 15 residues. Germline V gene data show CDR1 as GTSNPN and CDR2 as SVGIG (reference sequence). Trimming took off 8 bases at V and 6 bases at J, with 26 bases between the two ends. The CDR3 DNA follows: TGTGCCCGGGATGGACAAATCACCTTCGAGCCCGAGCAGTACTTC. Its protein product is CARDGQITFEPEQYF.

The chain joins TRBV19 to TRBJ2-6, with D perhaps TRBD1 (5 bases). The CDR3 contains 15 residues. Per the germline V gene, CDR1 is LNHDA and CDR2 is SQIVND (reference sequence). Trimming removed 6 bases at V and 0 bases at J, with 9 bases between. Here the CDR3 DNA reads TGTGCCAGTAGCCACAGGAACTCTGGGGCCAACGTCCTGACTTTC. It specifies CASSHRNSGANVLTF.

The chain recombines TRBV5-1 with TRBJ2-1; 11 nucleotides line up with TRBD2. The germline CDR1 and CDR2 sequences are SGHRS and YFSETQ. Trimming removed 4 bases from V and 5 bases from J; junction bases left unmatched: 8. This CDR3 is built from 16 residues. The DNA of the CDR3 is TGCGCCAGCAGCCTCCGCCCTAGCGGGAGGAACAATGAGCAGTTCTTC. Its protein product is CASSLRPSGRNNEQFF.

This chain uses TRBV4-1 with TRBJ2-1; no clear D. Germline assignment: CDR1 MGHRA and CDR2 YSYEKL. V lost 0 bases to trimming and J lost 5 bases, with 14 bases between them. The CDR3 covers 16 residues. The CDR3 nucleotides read TGCGCCAGCAGCCAAGATTTTGAGAGGCGGAACAATGAGCAGTTCTTC. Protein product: CASSQDFERRNNEQFF.

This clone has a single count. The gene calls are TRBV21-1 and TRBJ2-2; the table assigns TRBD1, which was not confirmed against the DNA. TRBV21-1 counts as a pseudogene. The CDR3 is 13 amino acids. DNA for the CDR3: TGTGCCAACGGGACAGAGAACACCGGGGAGCTGTTTTTT. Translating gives CANGTENTGELFF.

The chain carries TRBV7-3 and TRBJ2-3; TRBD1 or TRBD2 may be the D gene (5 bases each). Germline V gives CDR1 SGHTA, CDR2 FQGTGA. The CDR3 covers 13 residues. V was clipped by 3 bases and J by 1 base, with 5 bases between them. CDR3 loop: CASSLGGTDTQYF. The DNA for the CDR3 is TGTGCCAGCAGCTTGGGGGGCACAGATACGCAGTATTTT.

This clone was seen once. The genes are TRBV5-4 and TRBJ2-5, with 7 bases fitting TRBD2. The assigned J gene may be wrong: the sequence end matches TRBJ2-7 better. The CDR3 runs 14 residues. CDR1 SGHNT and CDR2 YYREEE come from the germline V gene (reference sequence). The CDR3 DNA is TGTGCCAGCAGCGGCGCTAGCGGAGTCTACGAGCAGTACTTC. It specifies CASSGASGVYEQYF.

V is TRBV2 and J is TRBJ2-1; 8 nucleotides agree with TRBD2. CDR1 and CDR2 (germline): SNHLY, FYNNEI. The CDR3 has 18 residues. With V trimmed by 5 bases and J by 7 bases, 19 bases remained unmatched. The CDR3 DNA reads TGTGCCAGCAGTTTCTCCAATCGGACTAGCAGGCAAGCTAATGAGCAGTTCTTC. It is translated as CASSFSNRTSRQANEQFF.

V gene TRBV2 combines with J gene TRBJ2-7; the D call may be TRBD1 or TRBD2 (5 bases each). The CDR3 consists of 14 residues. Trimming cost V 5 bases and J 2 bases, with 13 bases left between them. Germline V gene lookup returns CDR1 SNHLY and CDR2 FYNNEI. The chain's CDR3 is CASSKGTSPYEQYF. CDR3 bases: TGTGCCAGCAGTAAAGGGACGTCCCCCTACGAGCAGTACTTC.